This TCR beta chain was retrieved from a study of beta chain features in type 1 diabetes. Study-wide background: Analysis included around 99,000,000 sorted cells drawn from all samples. Study observations and caveats: The study found moderately but significantly shorter TCRB CDR3s in all four CD4+ subsets of Type 1 diabetes patients.

This clone turned up a few times. The antigen remains unidentified. The entirety of the isolated RNA underwent reverse transcription, so expressed TCRB transcripts were sequenced. Sequencing used immunoSEQ multiplex PCR; TCRdb keeps in-frame clones, though not all of them. The sample yields about 240,000 clones, approximately 13% seen once. Sorting based on CD45RO/CCR7/CD25/CD127/CD95/CD27 separated CD4+ naive, central memory, regulatory and stem cell-like memory cells. The V and J ends lost 6 bases and 1 base, in that order; junction bases with no gene match: 6. The CDR3 covers 14 residues. Germline values: CDR1 MNHNS, CDR2 SASEGT.

This rearrangement joins TRBV6-1 to TRBJ2-7, with 7 positions matching TRBD1. Sequencing was done on a sample of naive CD4+ T cells from blood. This TCR derives from a man younger than 45 with type 1 diabetes. For the CDR3, the DNA is TGTGCCAGCAGACTTGGACAGGTTTCCTACGAGCAGTACTTC. Protein product: CASRLGQVSYEQYF.